Listed below are T cell receptor beta chains from one sample, sequenced in a study of blood T cell repertoires in COVID-19. Generated by immunoSEQ multiplex PCR, the TCRdb table keeps only in-frame clones and is missing some. Among 350,000 to 500,000 clones listed, about 87% were seen once. The material sequenced was peripheral blood. Every receptor here comes from a man younger than 35 with COVID-19, enrolled during active disease. CDR3s include the opening cysteine and the closing phenylalanine or tryptophan. A D gene is named only where the DNA matches it firmly. Expanded clones are given a class, and other clones once, few, many or no size at all.

length	D	V	size	J	DNA	CDR3
14	.	TRBV5-1	.	TRBJ2-3	TGCGCCAGCAGCTTTGGAGAAGTGACAGATACGCAGTATTTT	CASSFGEVTDTQYF
15	.	TRBV18	.	TRBJ2-7	TGTGCCAGCTCACCACTCCGGGACACAAACTACGAGCAGTACTTC	CASSPLRDTNYEQYF
17	.	TRBV4-1	.	TRBJ2-6	TGCGCCAGCAGCCACGCGGACAGCATCTCTGGGGCCAACGTCCTGACTTTC	CASSHADSISGANVLTF
14	.	TRBV5-4	.	TRBJ1-2	TGTGCCAGCAGCTCATCCCGCGCAGGCTATGGCTACACCTTC	CASSSSRAGYGYTF
19	TRBD2	TRBV7-2	.	TRBJ2-5	TGTGCCAGCAGCTTAACCCGATTCGAAGCGGGAGGGCCGGACGAGACCCAGTACTTC	CASSLTRFEAGGPDETQYF
15	TRBD2	TRBV6-2/TRBV6-3	.	TRBJ2-7	TGTGCCAGCAGTCAAGGGACTAGCAGGGCCTACGAGCAGTACTTC	CASSQGTSRAYEQYF
13	.	TRBV2	.	TRBJ1-5	TGTGCCAGTCACAGGGAGACCAATCAGCCCCAGCATTTT	CASHRETNQPQHF
14	.	TRBV6-6	.	TRBJ1-6	TGTGCCAGCAGTTACCCCGACAGAAATTCACCCCTCCACTTT	CASSYPDRNSPLHF
14	TRBD1	TRBV18	.	TRBJ1-1	TGTGCCAGCTCACACGGTCAGGGGGACACTGAAGCTTTCTTT	CASSHGQGDTEAFF
16	.	TRBV7-9	.	TRBJ2-2	TGTGCCAGCAGCTTAGTCGACAGGCCGAACACCGGGGAGCTGTTTTTT	CASSLVDRPNTGELFF
15	TRBD2	TRBV12-5	.	TRBJ2-1	TGTGCTAGTGGTCCGGGACTATCTGCTTACAATGAGCAGTTCTTC	CASGPGLSAYNEQFF
16	TRBD1	TRBV6-5	.	TRBJ1-1	TGTGCCAGCAGTTCCTACCGGACAGGTTCGGGCACTGAAGCTTTCTTT	CASSSYRTGSGTEAFF
14	.	TRBV5-5	once	TRBJ1-1	TGTGCCAGCAGCAATCGACAGCAGAACACTGAAGCTTTCTTT	CASSNRQQNTEAFF
15	TRBD2	TRBV7-9	.	TRBJ2-7	TGTGCCAGCAGCGGCGGACTAGCGATAAACTACGAGCAGTACTTC	CASSGGLAINYEQYF
15	.	TRBV27	once	TRBJ2-5	TGTGCCAGCGGATTTCTCGGGGGGCACCAAGAGACCCAGTACTTC	CASGFLGGHQETQYF
14	TRBD1	TRBV3-1/TRBV3-2	once	TRBJ1-1	TGTGCCAGCAGCCCCACTGCAGGGGGCACTGAAGCTTTCTTT	CASSPTAGGTEAFF
13	.	TRBV15	.	TRBJ1-1	TGTGCCACCAGCATGGGGGAGGAGACTGAAGCTTTCTTT	CATSMGEETEAFF
16	TRBD2	TRBV3-1/TRBV3-2	.	TRBJ2-5	TGTGCCAGCAGCCAAGATTTTGGACTAGCGGGAGAGACCCAGTACTTC	CASSQDFGLAGETQYF
13	TRBD2	TRBV5-1	.	TRBJ2-7	TGCGCCAGCACCTTGGGACTATCCTACGAGCAGTACTTC	CASTLGLSYEQYF
13	.	TRBV3-1/TRBV3-2	.	TRBJ1-1	TGTGCCAGCAGCCACGGAATCGGGTCTGAAGCTTTCTTT	CASSHGIGSEAFF
14	.	TRBV7-9	.	TRBJ1-1	TGTGCCAGCAGCTTAGAAGGGCCGAGGGCTGAAGCTTTCTTT	CASSLEGPRAEAFF
17	TRBD1	TRBV4-1	.	TRBJ2-4	TGCGCCAGCAGCCGCGACAGGGGGTCCCTAGCCAAAAACATTCAGTACTTC	CASSRDRGSLAKNIQYF
16	.	TRBV4-1	.	TRBJ2-1	TGCGCCAGCAGCCAAGAAGCGCCGAGCTCCTACAATGAGCAGTTCTTC	CASSQEAPSSYNEQFF
10	.	TRBV20-1	.	TRBJ2-5	TGCAGTGCGAGGGTGGAGACCCAGTACTTC	CSARVETQYF
16	TRBD2	TRBV5-1	.	TRBJ2-2	TGCGCCAGCAGCAAGGGAGGGGAGCGGAACACCGGGGAGCTGTTTTTT	CASSKGGERNTGELFF
16	.	TRBV4-1	.	TRBJ1-1	TGCGCCAGCAGCCAAGATCCACAGGGAAAACTCACTGAAGCTTTCTTT	CASSQDPQGKLTEAFF
14	TRBD1	TRBV24-1	.	TRBJ2-1	TGTGCCACCAGTGGGACAGGGTTTTTTTTGGATCAGTTCTTC	CATSGTGFFLDQFF
15	TRBD1	TRBV3-1/TRBV3-2	.	TRBJ1-1	TGTGCCAGCAGCCAAAGACAGGGTAGGAACACTGAAGCTTTCTTT	CASSQRQGRNTEAFF
17	.	TRBV6-1	.	TRBJ2-7	TGTGCCAGCAGTGAACCCCTGGGAAGCGGGTATACCTACGAGCAGTACTTC	CASSEPLGSGYTYEQYF
14	.	TRBV7-2	once	TRBJ2-5	TGTGCCACCTCAATAGGACAGCACCAAGAGACCCAGTACTTC	CATSIGQHQETQYF
10	.	TRBV6-5	.	TRBJ2-1	TGTGCCACCAACCGGGACTCCGCTTTCTTC	CATNRDSAFF
14	.	TRBV27	.	TRBJ1-5	TGTGCCAGCAGTCCACGACAGCGCAATCAGCCCCAGCATTTT	CASSPRQRNQPQHF
15	.	TRBV19	.	TRBJ1-5	TGTGCCAGTAGTATGATGGGGGAGGGCAATCAGCCCCAGCATTTT	CASSMMGEGNQPQHF
16	TRBD2	TRBV19	.	TRBJ2-3	TGTGCCAGTAGTAACGGACTAGCGGGGAACACAGATACGCAGTATTTT	CASSNGLAGNTDTQYF
15	TRBD2	TRBV7-9	.	TRBJ2-1	TGTGCCAGCAATGTGGCGGGAGGGCCTTATAATGAGCAGTTCTTC	CASNVAGGPYNEQFF
14	TRBD1	TRBV29-1	.	TRBJ1-5	TGCAGCGCCCGGACAGGCTATAGCAATCAGCCCCAGCATTTT	CSARTGYSNQPQHF
14	.	TRBV6-6	.	TRBJ2-3	TGTGCCAGCACCACTAGCCCTCGCACAGATACGCAGTATTTT	CASTTSPRTDTQYF
16	.	TRBV7-9	.	TRBJ2-1	TGTGCCAGCAGCTTAGGTGAGGGGGTGTTATACAATGAGCAGTTCTTC	CASSLGEGVLYNEQFF
14	TRBD1	TRBV6-5	.	TRBJ2-7	TGTGCCAGCAGACCGGGACAGCGATTCTACGAGCAGTACTTC	CASRPGQRFYEQYF
12	TRBD2	TRBV18	.	TRBJ2-7	TGTGCCAGCTCACCGACTAGCGGCGAGCAGTACTTC	CASSPTSGEQYF
15	TRBD1	TRBV29-1	.	TRBJ1-1	TGCAGCGCAAGAGGGGGGACAGGGCTGTTTACTGAAGCTTTCTTT	CSARGGTGLFTEAFF
14	.	TRBV7-7	.	TRBJ2-2	TGTGCTAGCAGCATGGACAGTAACACCGGGGAGCTGTTTTTT	CASSMDSNTGELFF
12	.	TRBV5-5	once	TRBJ2-3	TGTGCCAGCAGCCTTAGAGCAGATACGCAGTATTTT	CASSLRADTQYF
17	TRBD2	TRBV5-4	once	TRBJ2-5	TGTGCCAGCAGCCTATCAGCGGGGGGGCCCGTTCGGGAGACCCAGTACTTC	CASSLSAGGPVRETQYF
13	.	TRBV12-3/TRBV12-4	.	TRBJ2-5	TGTGCCAGCAGTTCTGGGGAGAAAGAGACCCAGTACTTC	CASSSGEKETQYF
17	TRBD1	TRBV7-3	.	TRBJ1-1	TGTGCCAGCAGCTTAATAGGTGGGCAGGGGGTGGACACTGAAGCTTTCTTT	CASSLIGGQGVDTEAFF
14	TRBD2	TRBV30	once	TRBJ2-2	TGTGCCGCCAACCTAGCGGGAGGGCCCGGGGAGCTGTTTTTT	CAANLAGGPGELFF
15	.	TRBV30	.	TRBJ1-5	TGTGCCTGGAGTGTACAGTGGGGCGGCAATCAGCCCCAGCATTTT	CAWSVQWGGNQPQHF
15	TRBD2	TRBV7-9	.	TRBJ2-1	TGTGCCAGCAGCTTGAGCGGGAGTATTTACAATGAGCAGTTCTTC	CASSLSGSIYNEQFF
14	TRBD1	TRBV7-2	.	TRBJ2-7	TGTGCCAGCAGCTCAGGGACAGGGGTCTACGAGCAGTACTTC	CASSSGTGVYEQYF
16	TRBD2	TRBV2	.	TRBJ2-5	TGTGCCAGCAGCGCGCTAGCGGGGGGGCCAGGCGAGACCCAGTACTTC	CASSALAGGPGETQYF
15	TRBD2	TRBV19	.	TRBJ2-2	TGTGCCAGCACCCCCGGGACTAGTGAAACCGGGGAGCTGTTTTTT	CASTPGTSETGELFF
14	TRBD1	TRBV3-1/TRBV3-2	.	TRBJ2-7	TGTGCCAGCAGCCTAAGGGACAGGGCCAACGAGCAGTACTTC	CASSLRDRANEQYF
17	TRBD2	TRBV19	.	TRBJ2-5	TGTGCCAGTAGTATCATTCCGCGCGGGGGGGGTCGGGAGACCCAGTACTTC	CASSIIPRGGGRETQYF
15	TRBD2	TRBV11-2	few	TRBJ2-7	TGTGCCAGCAGCTTAACGGGGACTAGCGGCTACGAGCAGTACTTC	CASSLTGTSGYEQYF